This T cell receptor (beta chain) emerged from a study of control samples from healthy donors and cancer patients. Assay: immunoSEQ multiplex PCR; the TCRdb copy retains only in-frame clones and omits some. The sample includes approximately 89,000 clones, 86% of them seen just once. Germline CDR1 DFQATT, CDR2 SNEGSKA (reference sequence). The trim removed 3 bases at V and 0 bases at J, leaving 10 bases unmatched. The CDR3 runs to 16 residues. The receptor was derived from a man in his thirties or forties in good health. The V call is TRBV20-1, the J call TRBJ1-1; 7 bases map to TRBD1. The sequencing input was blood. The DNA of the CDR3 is TGCAGTGCTAGTAAGGGGGTTGGGACAGTGAACACTGAAGCTTTCTTT. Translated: CSASKGVGTVNTEAFF.